A single TCR beta chain is shown here with its context. A single count supports this clone. Its antigen remains unidentified. No much larger clonotype is one base removed from it; base qualities were not supplied. The cohort consisted of 600 to 750 healthy bone marrow donors. Cohort members were all nominally healthy when sampled, although unrecorded immune exposures were likely present. The donor was CMV seronegative and was included in the group of a few hundred seronegative cohort members. A peripheral blood sample was provided by each donor, and peripheral blood mononuclear cells were used for TCR beta sequencing. Genomic DNA extraction from the blood cell samples was performed with the Qiagen DNeasy Blood Extraction Kit. This specimen comes from a study of cytomegalovirus exposure and HLA in healthy donors (dated by TCRdb to about 2017). Background for the entire study: According to an earlier analysis of 587 of the donors, about 179 million T cells yielded 117 million unique TCR beta sequences and less than 300 Gb of sequence data. An early release covering 550 to 650 HLA-typed donors comprised about 290 gigabases of sequencing data and 85 million to 100 million unique TCR sequences. Of the roughly 400 genotyped donors, 81% were placed in the genetic ancestry cluster associated with self-reported Caucasian donors. The study aimed to test whether signatures of past pathogen exposure could be identified by cataloging public T cell receptors. Using immunosequencing, the study profiled T cell repertoires from 500 to 800 subjects and related those repertoires to cytomegalovirus serostatus. A separate validation cohort of over a hundred different subjects was used in addition to the approximately 610-subject first cohort. To predict cytomegalovirus infection status, the study combined high-throughput TCR immunosequencing, statistical association of individual TCRs with disease status, and machine learning. In a later analysis, previously published TCR beta repertoires from 666 donors were re-analyzed and high-resolution HLA genotyping was added so that TCR occurrence patterns could be studied. Rather than drawing on any new phenotypic data, the later analysis identified candidate immune exposures from TCR beta sequences and the way those sequences occurred across donors. To decide whether each TCR beta V gene segment behaved as functional or pseudogenic, an earlier analysis of some 600 of the donors relied on high-throughput TCR beta sequencing. Donor age, sex, ethnicity and CMV serostatus were compiled alongside the repertoire data. A later genetic analysis took genome-wide SNP genotypes for about three fifths of the 666 donors and used that subset as a discovery cohort. Every discovery cohort repertoire had been produced on one sequencing platform. HLA typing covered class I and class II loci at four-digit resolution. The number of donors typed differed by locus, with about 629-630 for A, B, C, DRB1 and DQB1, more than 500 for DQA1, under 610 for DPA1, and some 440 for DPB1. Roughly five DR-DQ haplotypes were handled as single units for association and clustering because linkage in the cohort was strong. Among over 350 genotyped donors of the cohort, an average of roughly 240,000 unique TCR beta nucleotide sequences were sequenced per donor, 15% to 20% of them non-productive.

The germline ends are 17 bases apart after V is trimmed by 2 bases and J by 7 bases. For CDR1 and CDR2, the germline V gene (reference sequence) lists MNHNY and SVGAGI. The CDR3 has 16 amino acids, counting the end cysteine and phenylalanine. Only CDR3 DNA is held: 48 bases, read in frame from base 1. The investigation overall reported the following: A later analysis reported that several top co-occurrence clusters appeared linked to parvovirus B19, influenza, CMV and Epstein-Barr virus. The authors suggested that the approach could potentially be extended to other disease states and immunological phenotypes. This cohort had only TCR beta chains sequenced, and the lack of alpha or paired-chain data limited which features could be detected. An association between a missense DCLRE1C variant and V-gene and J-gene trimming of TCR beta chains was found in a later genetic analysis and replicated in an independent cohort. Presence/absence analyses assumed roughly uniform sequencing depth across donors, an assumption that may not hold. According to a later analysis, most CMV-associated TCR beta chains appeared to be HLA-restricted, and the HLA associations seemed to be driven largely by CMV exposure. A group of highly shared sequence variants was considered likely to be a technical artifact of the sequencing pipeline. Compared with the approximately 600-donor mean, donors in an Asian-associated ancestry cluster had fewer N-insertions in productive TCRs, according to a later genetic analysis. Across donors, most TCR sequences were observed very rarely, whereas some public TCRs were present in many individuals. According to a later analysis, TCR association rates differed among HLA loci, with DRB1 alleles showing the most associated TCRs and HLA-C alleles showing the fewest. Because counts were too low, approximately 15 rarely observed V segments, including chromosome 9 orphons, were excluded from the earlier analysis of under 650 of the donors. In both the original and validation cohorts, the classifier was reported to diagnose cytomegalovirus status with high specificity and sensitivity. When HLA alleles, especially DR and DQ, strongly co-occurred, attributing TCR associations to individual alleles was difficult. The 87-base-pair reads could not distinguish some IMGT-functional V segments, including TRBV6-2 and TRBV6-3, so those segments were excluded. For the cohort, immune exposure information was limited to CMV serostatus. In a later analysis, HLA-associated TCR beta chains were found to be more clonally expanded and to have lower generation probabilities than equally common non-associated chains. In an earlier analysis of about 600 of the donors, most TCR beta V segments appeared in productive rearrangements about 87% or about 30% of the time, broadly matching IMGT annotations. Three of the identified cytomegalovirus-associated TCR beta chains were confirmed in vitro to be specific for cytomegalovirus antigens. In the study, around 150 TCR beta chains were listed as associated with cytomegalovirus. Correlated functional status among segregating V segments might reflect linkage disequilibrium, but an unknown experimental factor could not be ruled out. Because some donors lacked HLA typing at each locus, the association tests relied only on the typed subset. A further reported finding was that TCR beta sequences accurately predicted the HLA-A and HLA-B alleles for most subjects in the first cohort. In a later analysis, some 17,000 TCR beta sequences were associated with specific HLA alleles at a false discovery rate of 0.05.

Library preparation used the immunoSEQ multiplex PCR assay. The multiplex PCR relied on a mix of 60 forward primers for TCR Vbeta segments and 13 reverse primers for TCR Jbeta segments. The CDR3 region of rearranged TCR beta genes was amplified from genomic DNA by a multiplex PCR assay. The amplified TCR beta libraries were sequenced on the Illumina HiSeq System as 87-base-pair reads. The published analysis was carried out like this. A later analysis tallied 75 million to 95 million unique TCR beta chains across the 700 or so repertoires, and 10 million to 11 million of those chains were shared by two or more donors. Raw reads were error-corrected and collapsed into unique sequences by a nearest-neighbor algorithm in which closely related sequences were merged to remove PCR and sequencing errors. V, D and J gene segments were assigned by aligning CDR3 sequences to IMGT reference sequences. Each retained sequence needed at least a six-nucleotide match to both a V gene segment and a J gene segment. A rearrangement was called productive if the CDR3 had no stop codons and remained in frame with V and J, and every other rearrangement was called non-productive. Following IMGT convention, CDR3 was defined as the stretch from the second conserved V-encoded cysteine up to the conserved J-encoded phenylalanine. In an earlier analysis of roughly 580 of the donors, sequences lacking an unambiguous match to a single V gene segment were excluded. In an earlier analysis of a few hundred of the donors, a V segment was called functional when productive rearrangements were above 56.7%, and segregating when the standard deviation between donors exceeded 5%. A statistical classification framework was developed to diagnose cytomegalovirus status using the catalog of TCR beta chain sequences. In a later analysis, V and J genes were assigned by comparing TCR nucleotide sequences against IMGT/GENE-DB human TR gene sequences. Using the TCRdist pipeline, a later analysis assigned CDR3 sequences along with most-parsimonious VDJ recombination scenarios. In a later analysis, each TCR beta chain was defined by its CDR3 amino acid sequence together with its V-gene family, and reads without a unique V-gene family were excluded. In a later analysis, 500 to 700 highly shared, low-generation-probability nucleotide sequences were removed to address suspected cross-contamination and a sequencing artifact. A later analysis calculated a clonal expansion index for each public chain from normalized within-repertoire ranks of inferred template counts. In a later analysis, generation probabilities were computed with a VDJ recombination model fitted to out-of-frame rearrangements, and the resulting probabilities were checked against IGoR. Hypergeometric tests were used in a later analysis to score TCR-TCR, TCR-HLA and TCR-CMV co-occurrence, with a repertoire-size bias correction applied to the TCR pairs. False discovery rates were estimated in a later analysis by permuting HLA or CMV assignments 20 times. In a later analysis, co-occurring TCRs were grouped using DBSCAN, with TCRdist sequence similarity added in when clustering inside HLA-allele-positive subsets. Repertoires with fewer than 30,000 or more than 120,000 public chains, plus five repertoires with anomalous nucleotide sharing, were excluded from co-occurrence clustering. The table comes from immuneACCESS by way of TCRdb, which keeps in-frame sequences with V and J called. Part of the clones is missing from these tables; in studies checked, under half for an unresolved V gene and the rest for unknown reasons. D and trimming were read from the DNA, whereas the V and J calls and clone size are those reported in that table. This sample gives about 150,000 clones in total; 70% to 80% of them show up just once. Of the sample, approximately 4% falls within the top ten clones.

This TCR came from a woman between 40 and 55 years old in good health and CMV-seronegative. Specimen: PBMCs. Here the chain combines TRBV6-6 and TRBJ1-4; a weak D assignment points to TRBD1 (5 bases agree). The CDR3: CASSYGSGGRGEKLFF. The DNA sequence is TGTGCCAGCAGTTACGGCTCGGGGGGAAGAGGTGAAAAACTGTTTTTT.